This record concerns one T cell receptor (beta chain) sequence. The length of the CDR3 is 13 residues. The germline V gene encodes CDR1 ENHRY and CDR2 SYGVKD. Trimming pared 4 bases from V and 2 bases from J, leaving 9 bases between. Enrolled during active infection, Seattle patients were then followed longitudinally. This specimen comes from a study of blood T cell repertoires in COVID-19. Study details: Samples of COVID-19 (acute and convalescent) were obtained from the United States, Italy and Spain.

Profiling relied on immunoSEQ multiplex PCR, and the TCRdb table lists in-frame clones only, not all of them. The data contain fewer than 200,000 clones, approximately 91% of them singletons. The clonotype comes from a man between 18 and 35 years old with COVID-19, enrolled during active disease. Sequenced: peripheral blood. The V and J genes are TRBV10-3 and TRBJ2-7; D is perhaps TRBD2 (6 bases). CDR3 region: CAISVGGTYEQYF. CDR3 nucleotides: TGTGCCATCAGTGTCGGGGGAACCTACGAGCAGTACTTC.